The rows below give T cell receptor beta chains drawn from one sample of a study of patients and donors after allogeneic stem cell transplantation. TCRdb independently ran MiXCR on the RT-PCR reads; one entry per CDR3 protein. This sample has around 150,000 distinct CDR3 sequences, with approximately 37% found just once. The sample comprised blood, either unsorted or a sorted T cell fraction (not recorded which). The receptors shown here come from a human donor who was either an allogeneic HSCT recipient or a stem cell or donor lymphocyte infusion donor (not recorded which). It is not recorded whose cells these are; they may come from a transplant donor. Both conserved end residues are part of each CDR3. D genes are given only for firm matches. Expanded clones are given a class, and other clones once, few, many or no size at all.

CDR3aa: CSVARGTEAFF
CDR3nt: TGCAGCGTTGCTCGAGGGACTGAAGCTTTCTTT
abundance: .
v_gene: TRBV29-1
d_gene: .
j_gene: TRBJ1-1

CDR3aa: CASTWDSTNEKLFF
CDR3nt: TGTGCCAGCACTTGGGACTCAACTAATGAAAAACTGTTTTTT
abundance: .
v_gene: TRBV12-3/TRBV12-4
d_gene: .
j_gene: TRBJ1-4

CDR3aa: CASRSSEETQYF
CDR3nt: TGTGCCAGCAGGTCTTCGGAAGAGACCCAGTACTTC
abundance: .
v_gene: TRBV11-1
d_gene: .
j_gene: TRBJ2-5

CDR3aa: CASSLGISYEQYF
CDR3nt: TGTGCCAGCAGTCTGGGAATTTCCTACGAGCAGTACTTC
abundance: few
v_gene: TRBV28
d_gene: .
j_gene: TRBJ2-7

CDR3aa: CASSQETGQNSYEQYF
CDR3nt: TGCGCCAGCAGCCAAGAAACGGGTCAGAACTCCTACGAGCAGTACTTC
abundance: many
v_gene: TRBV4-3
d_gene: .
j_gene: TRBJ2-7

CDR3aa: CASSQAAAEETQYF
CDR3nt: TGTGCCAGCAGCCAAGCTGCGGCGGAAGAGACCCAGTACTTC
abundance: .
v_gene: TRBV3-1
d_gene: .
j_gene: TRBJ2-5

CDR3aa: CASSQEKAGPYEQYF
CDR3nt: TGCGCCAGCAGCCAAGAAAAAGCGGGGCCCTACGAGCAGTACTTC
abundance: .
v_gene: TRBV4-3
d_gene: TRBD2
j_gene: TRBJ2-7

CDR3aa: CAISEPHQYQETQYF
CDR3nt: TGTGCCATCAGTGAGCCCCACCAGTACCAAGAGACCCAGTACTTC
abundance: .
v_gene: TRBV10-3
d_gene: .
j_gene: TRBJ2-5

CDR3aa: CASSLFGDTQYF
CDR3nt: TGTGCCAGCAGCCTCTTCGGAGATACGCAGTATTTT
abundance: .
v_gene: TRBV4-2
d_gene: .
j_gene: TRBJ2-3

CDR3aa: CASSRMGAAEAFF
CDR3nt: TGTGCCAGCAGCCGTATGGGGGCGGCTGAAGCTTTCTTT
abundance: .
v_gene: TRBV7-9
d_gene: .
j_gene: TRBJ1-1

CDR3aa: CTSSTGLAGQETQYF
CDR3nt: TGCACCAGCAGCACGGGACTAGCGGGCCAAGAGACCCAGTACTTC
abundance: .
v_gene: TRBV5-1
d_gene: TRBD2
j_gene: TRBJ2-5

CDR3aa: CASSLVVRGGDSNQPQHF
CDR3nt: TGTGCCAGCAGTTTAGTAGTCAGGGGAGGGGATAGCAATCAGCCCCAGCATTTT
abundance: few
v_gene: TRBV12-3/TRBV12-4
d_gene: .
j_gene: TRBJ1-5

CDR3aa: CASSVASSTGANNSPLHF
CDR3nt: TGTGCCAGCAGCGTTGCTTCCTCGACAGGGGCGAATAATTCACCCCTCCACTTT
abundance: few
v_gene: TRBV7-8
d_gene: TRBD1
j_gene: TRBJ1-6

CDR3aa: CASSLSSEAFF
CDR3nt: TGTGCCAGCAGTTTATCGTCTGAAGCTTTCTTT
abundance: few
v_gene: TRBV12-3/TRBV12-4
d_gene: .
j_gene: TRBJ1-1

CDR3aa: CASSSDRSSYEQYF
CDR3nt: TGTGCCAGCAGTTCGGACAGGAGCTCCTACGAGCAGTACTTC
abundance: .
v_gene: TRBV28
d_gene: TRBD1
j_gene: TRBJ2-7

CDR3aa: CASSEVGLHTGELFF
CDR3nt: TGTGCCAGCAGTGAAGTAGGGCTTCACACCGGGGAGCTGTTTTTT
abundance: .
v_gene: TRBV2
d_gene: .
j_gene: TRBJ2-2

CDR3aa: CASSLGWGGEAFF
CDR3nt: TGTGCCAGCAGCTTAGGATGGGGAGGAGAAGCTTTCTTT
abundance: .
v_gene: TRBV7-3
d_gene: .
j_gene: TRBJ1-1

CDR3aa: CASSVLQERNTIYF
CDR3nt: TGTGCCAGCAGCGTGCTTCAGGAGCGAAACACCATATATTTT
abundance: .
v_gene: TRBV9
d_gene: .
j_gene: TRBJ1-3

CDR3aa: CASSSGVYTYEQFF
CDR3nt: TGTGCCAGCAGTTCAGGAGTTTACACGTATGAGCAGTTCTTC
abundance: .
v_gene: TRBV28
d_gene: .
j_gene: TRBJ2-1

CDR3aa: CASSLGGLAGGKAKNIQYF
CDR3nt: TGTGCCAGCAGTTTAGGAGGACTAGCGGGGGGCAAGGCCAAAAACATTCAGTACTTC
abundance: few
v_gene: TRBV12-3/TRBV12-4
d_gene: TRBD2
j_gene: TRBJ2-4